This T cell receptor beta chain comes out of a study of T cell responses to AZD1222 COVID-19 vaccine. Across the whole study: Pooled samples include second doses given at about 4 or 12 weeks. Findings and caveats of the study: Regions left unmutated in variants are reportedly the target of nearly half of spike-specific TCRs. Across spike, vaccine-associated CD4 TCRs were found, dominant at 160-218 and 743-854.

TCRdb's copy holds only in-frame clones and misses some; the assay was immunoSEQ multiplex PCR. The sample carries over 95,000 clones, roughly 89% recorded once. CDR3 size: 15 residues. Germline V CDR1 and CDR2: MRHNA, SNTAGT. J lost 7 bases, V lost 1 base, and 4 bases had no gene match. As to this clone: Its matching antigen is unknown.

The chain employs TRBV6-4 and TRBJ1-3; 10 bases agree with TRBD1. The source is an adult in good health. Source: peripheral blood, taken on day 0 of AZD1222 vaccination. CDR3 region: CASSDWGQGTNTIYF. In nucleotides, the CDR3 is TGTGCCAGCAGTGACTGGGGACAGGGGACTAACACCATATATTTT.